This T cell receptor (beta chain) comes out of a study of siplizumab effects on memory and regulatory T cells. Only in-frame clones appear in the TCRdb table, and some are missing; sequencing was by immunoSEQ multiplex PCR. The sample lists about 70,000 clones, around 90% occurring once. Germline V CDR1 and CDR2: SGHKS, YYEKEE (reference sequence). The CDR3 contains 15 residues. V was trimmed by 0 bases and J by 4 bases, leaving 13 bases between them. The chain combines TRBV5-5 with TRBJ2-5; no firm D call. Sequenced: Tregs sorted from blood. The clonotype comes from a human donor in good health. CDR3 residues: CASSLDLLGGETQYF. The CDR3 coding sequence is TGTGCCAGCAGCTTGGATCTGTTGGGCGGAGAGACCCAGTACTTC.